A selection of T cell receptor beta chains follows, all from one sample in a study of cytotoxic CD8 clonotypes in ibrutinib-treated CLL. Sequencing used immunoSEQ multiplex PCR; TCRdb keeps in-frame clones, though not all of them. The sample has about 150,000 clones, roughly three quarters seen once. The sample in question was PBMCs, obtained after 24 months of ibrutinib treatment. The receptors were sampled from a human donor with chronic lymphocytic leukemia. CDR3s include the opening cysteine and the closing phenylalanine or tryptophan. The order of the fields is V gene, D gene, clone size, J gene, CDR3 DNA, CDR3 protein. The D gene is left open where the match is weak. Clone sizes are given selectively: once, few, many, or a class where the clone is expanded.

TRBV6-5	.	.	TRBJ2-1	TGTGCCAGCAGTTACTGGCGGTCCCCCTACAATGAGCAGTTCTTC	CASSYWRSPYNEQFF
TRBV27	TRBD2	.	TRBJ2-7	TGTGCCAGCAGCCATGGACCGCGCGGGAGCTACGAGCAGTACTTC	CASSHGPRGSYEQYF
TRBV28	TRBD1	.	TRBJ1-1	TGTGCCAGCAGCCGAGGGGACAGCATGAACACTGAAGCTTTCTTT	CASSRGDSMNTEAFF
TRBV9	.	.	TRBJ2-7	TGTGCCAGCGGCAGGGATTACGAGCAGTACTTC	CASGRDYEQYF
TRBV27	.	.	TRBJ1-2	TGTGCCAGCAGTTTGAGAGGGGGCTATGGCTACACCTTC	CASSLRGGYGYTF
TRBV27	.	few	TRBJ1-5	TGTGCCAGCCGGGGGGTGGGGTGGAATCAGCCCCAGCATTTT	CASRGVGWNQPQHF
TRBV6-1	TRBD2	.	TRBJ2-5	TGTGCCAGCAGTTCCAGCGGGAGGGCCCAAGAGACCCAGTACTTC	CASSSSGRAQETQYF
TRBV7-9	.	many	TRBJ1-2	TGTGCCAGCAGCTTAGTTGGCAGCCATGGCTACACCTTC	CASSLVGSHGYTF
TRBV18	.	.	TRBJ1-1	TGTGCCAGCTCACCCGAGAGGAACACTGAAGCTTTCTTT	CASSPERNTEAFF
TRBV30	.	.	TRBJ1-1	TGTGCCTGGAGTGGCCGTGGTGGAATGAACACTGAAGCTTTCTTT	CAWSGRGGMNTEAFF
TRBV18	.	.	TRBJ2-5	TGTGCCAGCTCACCAGGACCCTGGGAGACCCAGTACTTC	CASSPGPWETQYF
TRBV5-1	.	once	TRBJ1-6	TGCGCCAGCCACGACAGGCCGAATTCACCCCTCCACTTT	CASHDRPNSPLHF
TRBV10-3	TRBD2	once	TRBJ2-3	TGTGCCATCAGTGTTGCGGGGGATGATACGCAGTATTTT	CAISVAGDDTQYF
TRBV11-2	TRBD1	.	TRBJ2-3	TGTGCCAGCAGCGCTCGGACGGGGACAGAAAGCACAGATACGCAGTATTTT	CASSARTGTESTDTQYF
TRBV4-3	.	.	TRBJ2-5	TGCGCCAGCAGCACTAGGGGGTCCCAAGAGACCCAGTACTTC	CASSTRGSQETQYF
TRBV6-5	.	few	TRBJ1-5	TGTGCCAGCAGTTACCTGGGAAGCAATCAGCCCCAGCATTTT	CASSYLGSNQPQHF
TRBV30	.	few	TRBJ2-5	TGTGCCTGGAGTGGCCAGGGGACAGAGACCCAGTACTTC	CAWSGQGTETQYF
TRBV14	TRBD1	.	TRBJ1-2	TGTGCCAGCAGCCAAGGAGGACAGGGGGCTAGTTTTAGCTATGGCTACACCTTC	CASSQGGQGASFSYGYTF
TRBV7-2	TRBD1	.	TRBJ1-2	TGTGCCAGCAGCACAGAGGACAGGGATGGCTACACCTTC	CASSTEDRDGYTF
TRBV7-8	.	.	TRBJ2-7	TGTGCCAGCAGCTTAGCCCCCCCCGGCGACGCTTCCTACGAGCAGTACTTC	CASSLAPPGDASYEQYF
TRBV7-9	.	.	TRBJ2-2	TGTGCCAGCAGCCCAGGCCCCGGGGAGCTGTTTTTT	CASSPGPGELFF
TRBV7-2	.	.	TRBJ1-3	TGTGCCAGCAGCTCCGACAGAGCTGGAAACACCATATATTTT	CASSSDRAGNTIYF
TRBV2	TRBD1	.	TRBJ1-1	TGTGCCAGCAGCCGGGGACAGGGAGGTCGCACTGAAGCTTTCTTT	CASSRGQGGRTEAFF
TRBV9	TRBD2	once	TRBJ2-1	TGTGCCAGCAGCGCCAGCGGGAGGGCCAGGGATGAGCAGTTCTTC	CASSASGRARDEQFF
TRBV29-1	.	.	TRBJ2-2	TGCAGCGTATCCCCCCGGGGCGTCCCCGGGGAGCTGTTTTTT	CSVSPRGVPGELFF
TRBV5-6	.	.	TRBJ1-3	TGTGCCAGCAGCTTGGCCCCCGGCGGTTTTGGAAACACCATATATTTT	CASSLAPGGFGNTIYF
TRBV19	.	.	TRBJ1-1	TGTGCCAGTAGTATGGGGGGTATTGAAGCTTTCTTT	CASSMGGIEAFF
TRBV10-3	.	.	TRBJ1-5	TGTGCCACCCACCGGGACGGAGACAATCAGCCCCAGCATTTT	CATHRDGDNQPQHF
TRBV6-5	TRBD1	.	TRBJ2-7	TGTGCCAGCAGTTACTCGGGACAGGGGATCGGCCACGAGCAGTACTTC	CASSYSGQGIGHEQYF
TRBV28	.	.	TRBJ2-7	TGTGCCAGCAGTTTGTCGTCGATGGGGGGGGCCGAGCAGTACTTC	CASSLSSMGGAEQYF
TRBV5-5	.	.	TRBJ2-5	TGTGCCAGCAGCTTAGGGGCCCTCCAAGAGACCCAGTACTTC	CASSLGALQETQYF
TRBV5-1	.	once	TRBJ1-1	TGCGCCAGCAGCCCGGGTTCAGGTTGGAACACTGAAGCTTTCTTT	CASSPGSGWNTEAFF
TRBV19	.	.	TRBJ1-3	TGTGCCAGTAATCTCCCTGGAAACACCATATATTTT	CASNLPGNTIYF
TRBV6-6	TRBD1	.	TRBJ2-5	TGTGCCAGCAAACAGGGGGCAGGGGAGACCCAGTACTTC	CASKQGAGETQYF
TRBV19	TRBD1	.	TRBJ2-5	TGTGCCAGTAGTCCCCGGACAGGGGGAAACCAAGAGACCCAGTACTTC	CASSPRTGGNQETQYF
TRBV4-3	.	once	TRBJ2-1	TGCGCCAGCAGCCGCGTGGGTCGAATTTACAATGAGCAGTTCTTC	CASSRVGRIYNEQFF
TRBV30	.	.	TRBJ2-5	TGTGCCTGGAGTCCCCCCCCCGGGCAAGAGACCCAGTACTTC	CAWSPPPGQETQYF
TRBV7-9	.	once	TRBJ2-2	TGTGCCAGCAGCCCGGACAGTGGCCCCACCGGGGAGCTGTTTTTT	CASSPDSGPTGELFF
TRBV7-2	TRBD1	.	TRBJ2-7	TGTGCCAGCAGCATAGAGGGACAGGGGGAGCAGTACTTC	CASSIEGQGEQYF
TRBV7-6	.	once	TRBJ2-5	TGTGCCAGCAGCTTAGGGGGGAAAGAGACCCAGTACTTC	CASSLGGKETQYF
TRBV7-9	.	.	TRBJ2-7	TGTGCCAGCAGCATCCCCAGCGCACCCAGGGCCGAGCAGTACTTC	CASSIPSAPRAEQYF
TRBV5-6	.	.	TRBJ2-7	TGTGCCAGCAGCCCGCCCGGGGCAGGGGTAGTGGAGCAGTACTTC	CASSPPGAGVVEQYF
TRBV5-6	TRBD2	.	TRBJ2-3	TGTGCCAGCAGCTCACTGCTAGCGGGAGTACCAGATACGCAGTATTTT	CASSSLLAGVPDTQYF
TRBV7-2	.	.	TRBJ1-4	TGTGCCAGCAGCTTAGCGAGCCGGGTGGGAAAACTGTTTTTT	CASSLASRVGKLFF
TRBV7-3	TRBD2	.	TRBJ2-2	TGTGCCAGCAGCCCAATAGCGGGAGCGGCCGGGGAGCTGTTTTTT	CASSPIAGAAGELFF
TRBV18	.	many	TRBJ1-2	TGTGCCAGCTCCGAACAGGCTAACTATGGCTACACCTTC	CASSEQANYGYTF
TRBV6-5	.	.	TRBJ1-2	TGTGCCAGCAGTTACTCGGGCAGAAACTATGGCTACACCTTC	CASSYSGRNYGYTF
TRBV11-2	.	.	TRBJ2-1	TGTGCCAGCAGCTTAGATCGAGGGAGCGGCAAAGAGCAGTTCTTC	CASSLDRGSGKEQFF
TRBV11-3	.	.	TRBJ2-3	TGTGCCAGCAGCCCCCGGGGCTGGAGCACAGATACGCAGTATTTT	CASSPRGWSTDTQYF
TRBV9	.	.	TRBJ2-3	TGTGCCAGCAGCGTAGGGGGGGCCAGCACAGATACGCAGTATTTT	CASSVGGASTDTQYF
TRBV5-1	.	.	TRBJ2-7	TGCGCCAGCAGCGCTAGACCCTCCCCGGACGAGCAGTACTTC	CASSARPSPDEQYF
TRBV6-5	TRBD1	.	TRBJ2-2	TGTGCCAGCAGACACAGGGGGCCGGACGGGGAGCTGTTTTTT	CASRHRGPDGELFF
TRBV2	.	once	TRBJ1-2	TGTGCCAGCAGTATCCGGGGATCTGGCTACACCTTC	CASSIRGSGYTF
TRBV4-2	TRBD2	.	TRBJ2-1	TGTGCCAGCAGCCAAGTCCCGGGACTAGGGTCCTACAATGAGCAGTTCTTC	CASSQVPGLGSYNEQFF